Listed below are T cell receptor beta chains from one sample, sequenced in a study of Ad26.COV2.S vaccination and SARS-CoV-2 variants. Clones were sequenced by immunoSEQ multiplex PCR, and TCRdb holds only the in-frame ones, with some missing. The sample has a few hundred thousand clones; roughly 90% are singletons. Sample: peripheral blood, taken in a trial of Ad26.COV2.S vaccine versus placebo. Receptor source: a person aged 18-65 years who received the Ad26.COV2.S COVID-19 vaccine or a placebo. The CDR3 runs from the conserved cysteine through the conserved F or W.

>TRBJ2-3|TRBV6-5
CASSYSTSGVTDTQYF
>TRBJ2-3|TRBV10-3
CAISESASGGGMDTQYF
>TRBJ1-5|TRBV5-1
CASSLTPGGNQPQHF
>TRBJ2-6|TRBV5-1
CASMQGSGANVLTF
>TRBJ2-3|TRBV25-1
CASSDLANTQYF
>TRBJ2-1|TRBV4-3
CASSQATAGHNEQFF
>TRBJ2-7|TRBV6-9
CARDLQGVFYEQYF
>TRBJ1-6|TRBV7-9
CASSLRGLGSPLHF
>TRBJ2-7|TRBV6-2/TRBV6-3
CASSHTRTPGEQYF
>TRBJ2-1|TRBV7-9
CASSLSPSGDFSNEQFF
>TRBJ2-7|TRBV28
CASSFRVQNYEQYF
>TRBJ2-7|TRBV27
CASSLYGPGQPSEQYF
>TRBJ1-5|TRBV19
CASSTPGQGRQPQHF
>TRBJ1-1|TRBV27
CASSLIDVNTEAFF
>TRBJ2-3|TRBV7-2
CASSLGRTWTNGDTQYF
>TRBJ2-5|TRBV5-1
CASSLEDGQETQYF
>TRBJ2-4|TRBV27
CASSLTGGARSSRAKNIQYF
>TRBJ1-6|TRBV6-2/TRBV6-3
CASSRRFVQRESYNSPLHF
>TRBJ2-3|TRBV5-4
CASSGDSTDTQYF
>TRBJ2-3|TRBV19
CASSTWAGEVLTDTQYF
>TRBJ2-7|TRBV5-5
CASSFRDRIDEQYF
>TRBJ2-5|TRBV4-2
CASSQPSSGGGETQYF
>TRBJ2-2|TRBV19
CASSIGRGRDTGELFF
>TRBJ1-1|TRBV10-3
CAISDMGQGAEAFF
>TRBJ1-1|TRBV28
CASTPSTSQGDTEAFF
>TRBJ1-6|TRBV6-1
CASSESRAGSPLHF
>TRBJ1-4|TRBV5-8
CASSLGSGARNEKLFF
>TRBJ2-3|TRBV16
CASSTGPLSPDTQYF
>TRBJ2-2|TRBV21-1
CASIPGQEDAGELFF
>TRBJ1-1|TRBV4-1
CASSQGTMNTEAFF
>TRBJ2-7|TRBV7-2
CASSLETRGYYEQYF
>TRBJ1-1|TRBV27
CASSLSAGSMNTEAFF
>TRBJ2-7|TRBV9
CASSVGPPYEQYF
>TRBJ1-6|TRBV11-2
CASRATGLSNSPLHF
>TRBJ2-7|TRBV15
CATSRDLSSSYEQYF
>TRBJ1-2|TRBV9
CASSGTGGNYGYTF
>TRBJ2-7|TRBV5-4
CASSLRQPPYEQYF
>TRBJ2-1|TRBV19
CASSVLGSNEQFF
>TRBJ2-2|TRBV4-2
CASSQGGPNTGELFF
>TRBJ2-7|TRBV11-2
CASARVGRAGYEQYF
>TRBJ2-3|TRBV7-8
CASSQMASGTDTQYF
>TRBJ2-7|TRBV27
CASRSRDRGHEQYF
>TRBJ2-5|TRBV28
CASSVRIYQETQYF
>TRBJ2-1|TRBV7-3
CASSWGQGYNEQFF
>TRBJ1-1|TRBV28
CASRGLVENTEAFF
>TRBJ2-1|TRBV4-3
CASSQIGQDPQFF
>TRBJ1-3|TRBV29-1
CSVGRSSGNTIYF
>TRBJ1-2|TRBV3-1/TRBV3-2
CASSRGTVLNYGYTF
>TRBJ2-5|TRBV5-4
CASRVDSQETQYF
>TRBJ2-3|TRBV5-1
CASSFNGGEDTQYF
>TRBJ2-1|TRBV20-1
CSALDKTEQFF
>TRBJ1-6|TRBV7-2
CASSTGPLKGGSPLHF